These T cell receptor beta chains were read from a single sample in a study of regulatory T cells in long-lasting Graves disease. TCRdb called the multiplex PCR reads again in MiXCR, with one record for every CDR3 protein. The sample consists of about half a million distinct CDR3 sequences, roughly 22% of them appearing once. The sequenced sample was peripheral blood mononuclear cells (PBMCs), obtained when the disease was refractory, from a patient treated with antithyroid drugs. These receptors were taken from a female donor with Graves disease. Each CDR3 is given with its conserved first and last residue. D genes are given only for firm matches. For some rows the clone size is stated as once, few or many, or as a class when expanded; others skip it.

j_call: TRBJ2-7; d_call: .; v_call: TRBV7-2; clone_size: .; cdr3_nt: TGTGCCAGCACCACTTTTGGGGACCGCTACGAGCAGTACTTC; cdr3_aa: CASTTFGDRYEQYF
j_call: TRBJ2-7; d_call: .; v_call: TRBV28; clone_size: many; cdr3_nt: TGTGCCAGCTATGGTGTGGGGTCCTACGAGCAGTACTTC; cdr3_aa: CASYGVGSYEQYF
j_call: TRBJ1-1; d_call: .; v_call: TRBV18; clone_size: .; cdr3_nt: TGTGCCAGCTCATCCTCAGGGCGATCCACTGAAGCTTTCTTT; cdr3_aa: CASSSSGRSTEAFF
j_call: TRBJ1-2; d_call: TRBD1; v_call: TRBV27; clone_size: many; cdr3_nt: TGTGCCAGCAGTCTACAGGGGTATGACTACACCTTC; cdr3_aa: CASSLQGYDYTF
j_call: TRBJ1-5; d_call: .; v_call: TRBV30; clone_size: .; cdr3_nt: TGTGCCTGGAGTGGAGGACAATCAGCTAATTGGCCCCAGCATTTT; cdr3_aa: CAWSGGQSANWPQHF
j_call: TRBJ2-7; d_call: .; v_call: TRBV12-3/TRBV12-4; clone_size: many; cdr3_nt: TGTGCCAGCAGTCCCTCCACCCCGCGTGGCGAGCAGTACTTC; cdr3_aa: CASSPSTPRGEQYF
j_call: TRBJ2-6; d_call: .; v_call: TRBV6-1; clone_size: few; cdr3_nt: TGTGCCAGCAGGCAGGGAGTCGGTATAGGGGCCTCTGGGGCCAACGTCCTGACTTTC; cdr3_aa: CASRQGVGIGASGANVLTF
j_call: TRBJ1-1; d_call: .; v_call: TRBV5-1; clone_size: many; cdr3_nt: TGTGCCAGCAGTTTGGCCCGGGGGAACACTGAAGCTTTCTTT; cdr3_aa: CASSLARGNTEAFF
j_call: TRBJ1-6; d_call: .; v_call: TRBV27; clone_size: .; cdr3_nt: TGTGCCAGCAGTCCCTTGAATTCACCCCTCCACTTT; cdr3_aa: CASSPLNSPLHF
j_call: TRBJ1-1; d_call: .; v_call: TRBV28; clone_size: many; cdr3_nt: TGTGCCAGCGGCATACCGGCTAACACTGAAGCTTTCTTT; cdr3_aa: CASGIPANTEAFF
j_call: TRBJ2-6; d_call: .; v_call: TRBV29-1; clone_size: .; cdr3_nt: TGCAGCGTTGAACAGTCTGGGGCCAACGTCCTGACTTTC; cdr3_aa: CSVEQSGANVLTF
j_call: TRBJ1-1; d_call: .; v_call: TRBV12-3/TRBV12-4; clone_size: many; cdr3_nt: TGTGCCAGCAGGAATTTCACTGAAGCTTTCTTT; cdr3_aa: CASRNFTEAFF
j_call: TRBJ2-7; d_call: TRBD1; v_call: TRBV7-9; clone_size: many; cdr3_nt: TGTGCCAGCAGCTTGGAAGGGGGCCCCTACGAGCAGTACTTC; cdr3_aa: CASSLEGGPYEQYF
j_call: TRBJ1-6; d_call: TRBD1; v_call: TRBV20-1; clone_size: .; cdr3_nt: TGCAGTGCTAGCACGGGACAGGGTCGTTCACCCCTCCACTTT; cdr3_aa: CSASTGQGRSPLHF
j_call: TRBJ2-7; d_call: .; v_call: TRBV28; clone_size: .; cdr3_nt: TGTGCCAGCAGTTTTGGTTCAGGGAATCCCTACGAGCAGTACTTC; cdr3_aa: CASSFGSGNPYEQYF
j_call: TRBJ1-2; d_call: .; v_call: TRBV5-6; clone_size: few; cdr3_nt: TGTGCCAGCAGCTTTAAGTGGGACGCTAACTATGGCTACACCTTC; cdr3_aa: CASSFKWDANYGYTF
j_call: TRBJ2-2; d_call: .; v_call: TRBV28; clone_size: .; cdr3_nt: TGTGCCAGCAGCGGAATCGGACCTGCCGGGGAGCTGTTTTTT; cdr3_aa: CASSGIGPAGELFF
j_call: TRBJ1-2; d_call: TRBD1; v_call: TRBV3-1; clone_size: .; cdr3_nt: TGTGCCAGCAGCCAAGATGGCCTGGGACAGGGCGCCTATGGCTACACCTTC; cdr3_aa: CASSQDGLGQGAYGYTF
j_call: TRBJ2-7; d_call: .; v_call: TRBV28; clone_size: many; cdr3_nt: TGTGCCAGCAGGGACAGTGTATCCTACGAGCAGTACTTC; cdr3_aa: CASRDSVSYEQYF
j_call: TRBJ2-4; d_call: .; v_call: TRBV6-2/TRBV6-3; clone_size: many; cdr3_nt: TGTGCCAGCAGTGAGGGGAATGATGGAAACATTCAGTACTTC; cdr3_aa: CASSEGNDGNIQYF
j_call: TRBJ1-1; d_call: .; v_call: TRBV19; clone_size: few; cdr3_nt: TGTGCCAGTAGTCCTCCTCGGGGGAGGGGGAACACTGAAGCTTTCTTT; cdr3_aa: CASSPPRGRGNTEAFF
j_call: TRBJ2-5; d_call: .; v_call: TRBV6-9; clone_size: few; cdr3_nt: TGTGCCAGCAGTTATAGAGTATCCTTAGCGGAACAAGAGACCCAGTACTTC; cdr3_aa: CASSYRVSLAEQETQYF
j_call: TRBJ1-1; d_call: .; v_call: TRBV9; clone_size: .; cdr3_nt: TGTGCCAGCAGCGAGGGGGGGAACAACGATAACACTGAAGCTTTCTTT; cdr3_aa: CASSEGGNNDNTEAFF
j_call: TRBJ2-3; d_call: TRBD2; v_call: TRBV19; clone_size: .; cdr3_nt: TGTGCCAGTAGTTCAGATCGACTAGCGGGGCGGGCCACAGATACGCAGTATTTT; cdr3_aa: CASSSDRLAGRATDTQYF
j_call: TRBJ2-1; d_call: TRBD2; v_call: TRBV7-2; clone_size: once; cdr3_nt: TGTGCCAGCAGCTTGCGGGAGTTCTACAATGAGCAGTTCTTC; cdr3_aa: CASSLREFYNEQFF
j_call: TRBJ2-3; d_call: .; v_call: TRBV6-1; clone_size: .; cdr3_nt: TGTGCCAGCAGGAGAGAGTGGGACGGGCATACGCAGTATTTT; cdr3_aa: CASRREWDGHTQYF
j_call: TRBJ2-5; d_call: TRBD1; v_call: TRBV20-1; clone_size: few; cdr3_nt: TGCAGTGCTAGGCCGGACAGGGAGAACCAAGAGACCCAGTACTTC; cdr3_aa: CSARPDRENQETQYF
j_call: TRBJ1-2; d_call: .; v_call: TRBV20-1; clone_size: .; cdr3_nt: TGCAGTGCTAGATGGGGAGACACGTATGGCTACACCTTC; cdr3_aa: CSARWGDTYGYTF
j_call: TRBJ1-4; d_call: TRBD1; v_call: TRBV6-1; clone_size: few; cdr3_nt: TGTGCCAGCACTCAGGGGGCGAATAATGAAAAACTGTTTTTT; cdr3_aa: CASTQGANNEKLFF
j_call: TRBJ1-1; d_call: TRBD1; v_call: TRBV6-2/TRBV6-3; clone_size: once; cdr3_nt: TGTGCCAGCAGCCGACAGGGGCCGTACACTGAAGCTTTCTTT; cdr3_aa: CASSRQGPYTEAFF
j_call: TRBJ1-1; d_call: .; v_call: TRBV11-2; clone_size: many; cdr3_nt: TGTGCCAGCAGGCTAAACCCGAACACTGAAGCTTTCTTT; cdr3_aa: CASRLNPNTEAFF
j_call: TRBJ2-7; d_call: .; v_call: TRBV27; clone_size: .; cdr3_nt: TGTGCCAGCAGCCGTCCCCCGGGGACTTGGAGCTCCTACGAGCAGTACTTC; cdr3_aa: CASSRPPGTWSSYEQYF
j_call: TRBJ2-1; d_call: TRBD2; v_call: TRBV30; clone_size: .; cdr3_nt: TGTGCCTGGTTCACGGGACTAGCGGTTTCCAGTGAGCAGTTCTTC; cdr3_aa: CAWFTGLAVSSEQFF
j_call: TRBJ2-5; d_call: TRBD1; v_call: TRBV7-9; clone_size: .; cdr3_nt: TGTGCCAGCAGCCGGACAGGGAACCGCCAAGAGACCCAGTACTTC; cdr3_aa: CASSRTGNRQETQYF
j_call: TRBJ1-2; d_call: .; v_call: TRBV28; clone_size: many; cdr3_nt: TGTGCCAGCAGCACACGGACGTCCGGCTACACCTTC; cdr3_aa: CASSTRTSGYTF
j_call: TRBJ2-7; d_call: TRBD1; v_call: TRBV7-2; clone_size: once; cdr3_nt: TGTGCCAGCGGGGGACAGGGGAGATACGAGCAGTACTTC; cdr3_aa: CASGGQGRYEQYF
j_call: TRBJ2-5; d_call: .; v_call: TRBV12-3/TRBV12-4; clone_size: .; cdr3_nt: TGTGCCAGCAGGCAGGGGGCGGGGGTAGAGACCCAGTACTTC; cdr3_aa: CASRQGAGVETQYF
j_call: TRBJ1-1; d_call: TRBD1; v_call: TRBV4-1; clone_size: .; cdr3_nt: TGCGCCAGCAGCCTACGGGACAGGGGGGACACTGAAGCTTTCTTT; cdr3_aa: CASSLRDRGDTEAFF
j_call: TRBJ1-3; d_call: .; v_call: TRBV12-3/TRBV12-4; clone_size: few; cdr3_nt: TGTGCCAGCAGTTTAGCGATCAGGTCCTCCTCTGGAAACACCATATATTTT; cdr3_aa: CASSLAIRSSSGNTIYF
j_call: TRBJ2-5; d_call: TRBD2; v_call: TRBV6-1; clone_size: many; cdr3_nt: TGTGCCAGCAGAAGACGGGAGGTTTATGAGACCCAGTACTTC; cdr3_aa: CASRRREVYETQYF
j_call: TRBJ1-4; d_call: .; v_call: TRBV30; clone_size: many; cdr3_nt: TGTGCCTTTACACGGGCTGCAACTAATGAAAAACTGTTTTTT; cdr3_aa: CAFTRAATNEKLFF
j_call: TRBJ2-7; d_call: .; v_call: TRBV20-1; clone_size: few; cdr3_nt: TGCAGTGCTGACCTGCAGGGACCGGGAGAGCAGTACTTC; cdr3_aa: CSADLQGPGEQYF
j_call: TRBJ2-7; d_call: .; v_call: TRBV29-1; clone_size: .; cdr3_nt: TGCAGCGTTGAAGATCTGACCTACGAGCAGTACTTC; cdr3_aa: CSVEDLTYEQYF
j_call: TRBJ1-2; d_call: .; v_call: TRBV28; clone_size: many; cdr3_nt: TGTGCCAGCAGACATCCGGGGCAGAACTATGGCTACACCTTC; cdr3_aa: CASRHPGQNYGYTF
j_call: TRBJ1-1; d_call: .; v_call: TRBV19; clone_size: .; cdr3_nt: TGTGCCAGTAGCACCCACACAGCTAACACTGGAGCTTTCTTT; cdr3_aa: CASSTHTANTGAFF
j_call: TRBJ2-1; d_call: TRBD2; v_call: TRBV12-3/TRBV12-4; clone_size: .; cdr3_nt: TGTGCCAGCAGTTTAGAGGCTAGCGGACTCTCCTACAATGAGCAGTTCTTC; cdr3_aa: CASSLEASGLSYNEQFF
j_call: TRBJ1-5; d_call: TRBD1; v_call: TRBV7-2; clone_size: many; cdr3_nt: TGTGCCAGCAGCTGGAGGACAGGGCATAGCAATCAGCCCCAGCATTTT; cdr3_aa: CASSWRTGHSNQPQHF
j_call: TRBJ1-5; d_call: TRBD1; v_call: TRBV6-1; clone_size: .; cdr3_nt: TGTGCCAGCAGGGAAACAGGGGCGTCGGGCAATCAGCCCCAGCATTTT; cdr3_aa: CASRETGASGNQPQHF
j_call: TRBJ1-2; d_call: .; v_call: TRBV28; clone_size: many; cdr3_nt: TGTGCCAGCAGCCCCCTGCGGGGAAGTGTAGGTGGCTACACCTTC; cdr3_aa: CASSPLRGSVGGYTF
j_call: TRBJ2-1; d_call: .; v_call: TRBV30; clone_size: .; cdr3_nt: TGTGCCTGGGTCCGACAGGCTACCTACAATGAGCAGTTCTTC; cdr3_aa: CAWVRQATYNEQFF